These T cell receptor beta chains were read from a single sample in a study of blood T cell repertoires in COVID-19. Profiled with immunoSEQ multiplex PCR; TCRdb holds only in-frame clones, not every one. The repertoire consists of around 260,000 clones, with 86% occurring once and the leading ten covering over 7.5%. Sequencing was carried out using peripheral blood. Receptor source: a man in his forties who had recovered from COVID-19. The CDR3 runs from the conserved cysteine through the conserved F or W. D genes are given only for firm matches. Only some rows state a clone size, as once, few, many or a class for expanded clones.

>.|.|TRBV18|TRBJ2-1
TGTGCCAGCTCACCCGTGGACTCACTCAATGAGCAGTTCTTC
CASSPVDSLNEQFF
>.|.|TRBV30|TRBJ2-7
TGTGCCTGGAAACCCCCAGGCGGGATACCCTACGAGCAGTACTTC
CAWKPPGGIPYEQYF
>TRBD1|.|TRBV6-6|TRBJ2-1
TGTGCCAGCAGAACGGGACAGGGGGTGTCAAACAATGAGCAGTTCTTC
CASRTGQGVSNNEQFF
>.|.|TRBV18|TRBJ2-1
TGTGCCAGCTCAATGGGACACCTCGGGAAGAGGAATGAGCAGTTCTTC
CASSMGHLGKRNEQFF
>.|.|TRBV19|TRBJ2-7
TGTGCCAGTACGCCCGGCAGGGGAGTTTACGAGCAGTACTTC
CASTPGRGVYEQYF
>.|.|TRBV15|TRBJ1-3
TGTGCCACCAGCAGAGATCGGGGTTGGGGCTCTGGAAACACCATATATTTT
CATSRDRGWGSGNTIYF
>.|.|TRBV10-1|TRBJ2-1
TGCGCCAGCAGTGACGGGGGAGATGAGCAGTTCTTC
CASSDGGDEQFF
>TRBD1|.|TRBV7-6|TRBJ1-4
TGTGCCAGCAGCTTAGAATCTAGGGGGCTTGCTAATGAAAAACTGTTTTTT
CASSLESRGLANEKLFF
>TRBD2|.|TRBV7-3|TRBJ2-1
TGTGCCAGCAGCTCATTAGGGGCTAGCGGGAGATACAATGAGCAGTTCTTC
CASSSLGASGRYNEQFF
>.|.|TRBV5-1|TRBJ1-2
TGCGCCAGCAGCTTGGCCGGGAAGTCTGGCTACACCTTC
CASSLAGKSGYTF
>.|.|TRBV6-6|TRBJ1-2
TGTGCCAGCGTTGACAGTAGCGGGGGCTACACCTTC
CASVDSSGGYTF
>TRBD1|.|TRBV30|TRBJ1-2
TGTGCCTTTAGGGGACAGATCTTGGGTGGCTACACCTTC
CAFRGQILGGYTF
>.|.|TRBV6-5|TRBJ2-7
TGTGCCAGCAGATCTACCGGACAGACCTACGAGCAGTACTTC
CASRSTGQTYEQYF
>.|.|TRBV4-1|TRBJ2-2
TGCGCCAGCAGCCAAGACGCTGCAGGATTCGCCGGGGAGCTGTTTTTT
CASSQDAAGFAGELFF
>TRBD1|.|TRBV7-9|TRBJ2-7
TGTGCCAGCAGCCCACAGGGGGCTGGAGAGCAGTACTTC
CASSPQGAGEQYF
>TRBD1|.|TRBV11-2|TRBJ1-2
TGTGCCAGCAGTTACAACAGGGGGCTCCCCTATGGCTACACCTTC
CASSYNRGLPYGYTF
>.|once|TRBV6-5|TRBJ2-7
TGTGCCAGCAGTTACATGGGGCCCCACGCCGGGCAGTACTTC
CASSYMGPHAGQYF
>.|.|TRBV10-3|TRBJ2-7
TGTGCCATCAGTGAGCTTTACGAGCAGTACTTC
CAISELYEQYF
>TRBD1|once|TRBV29-1|TRBJ2-3
TGCAGCGTCGCTAGGGGGCGAGCAGATACGCAGTATTTT
CSVARGRADTQYF
>.|few|TRBV10-1|TRBJ2-7
TGCGCCAGCGAGGGTCTCCTTGGGGAGCAGTACTTC
CASEGLLGEQYF
>.|.|TRBV12-5|TRBJ2-7
TGTGCTAGTGGCTGGGGGACACCTTCCTACGAGCAGTACTTC
CASGWGTPSYEQYF
>.|.|TRBV2|TRBJ2-7
TGTGCCAGCAGTGAGGTGGAGGGGGCTTACGAGCAGTACTTC
CASSEVEGAYEQYF